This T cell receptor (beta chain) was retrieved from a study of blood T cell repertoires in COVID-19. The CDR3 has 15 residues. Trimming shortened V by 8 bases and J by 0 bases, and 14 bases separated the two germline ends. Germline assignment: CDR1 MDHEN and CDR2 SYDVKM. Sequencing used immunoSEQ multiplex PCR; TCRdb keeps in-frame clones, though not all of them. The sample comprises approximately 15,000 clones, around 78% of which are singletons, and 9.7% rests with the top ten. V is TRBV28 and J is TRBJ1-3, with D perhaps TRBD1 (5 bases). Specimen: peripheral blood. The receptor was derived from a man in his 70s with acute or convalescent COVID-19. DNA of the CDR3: TGTGCCAGCGTTGCAGGGTTAGGCTCTGGAAACACCATATATTTT. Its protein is CASVAGLGSGNTIYF.